The next 17 T cell receptor beta chains were all read from a single sample in a study of cytomegalovirus exposure and HLA in healthy donors. Both 60 Vbeta primers and 13 Jbeta primers went into the PCR. Profiled with immunoSEQ multiplex PCR; TCRdb holds only in-frame clones, not every one. The repertoire holds 150,000 to 200,000 clones, with roughly 78% as singletons. Sequenced: PBMCs. These receptors were obtained from a woman aged 30 to 39 in good health and CMV-seropositive.

CDR3: CASSVDPGGSYEQYF. DNA of the CDR3: TGTGCCAGCAGCGTCGACCCGGGGGGCTCCTACGAGCAGTACTTC. The chain carries TRBV9 and TRBJ2-7, with 7 bases aligning to TRBD2. Trimming cost V 2 bases and J 0 bases; bases outside gene matches: 5. This CDR3 comprises 15 residues. CDR1 and CDR2 (germline): SGDLS, YYNGEE.

This clone was seen more than once but under ten times. CDR3 protein: CASSPGTGNQPQHF. CDR3 DNA sequence: TGCGCCAGCAGCCCTGGGACAGGGAATCAGCCCCAGCATTTT. This chain joins TRBV5-1 and TRBJ1-5, with 9 bases lining up with TRBD1. Trimming cost V 4 bases and J 4 bases; bases outside gene matches: 3. The CDR3 is made up of 14 amino acids. Germline lookup yields CDR1 SGHRS and CDR2 YFSETQ.

This clone was seen a few times. The chain combines TRBV9 with TRBJ2-3; 9 nucleotides line up with TRBD2. CDR3 size: 14 residues. Per the germline V gene, CDR1 is SGDLS and CDR2 is YYNGEE. V was pared by 2 bases and J by 6 bases, with 4 bases of the junction left unmatched. The CDR3 DNA reads TGTGCCAGCAGCGTTGGTAGCGGGAGTGATACGCAGTATTTT. It is translated as CASSVGSGSDTQYF.

The chain carries TRBV7-2 and TRBJ1-6; possibly TRBD1 for D (5 bases). V lost 5 bases and J lost 1, with 12 bases in between. The CDR3 is made up of 16 amino acids. Germline loops: CDR1 SGHTA, CDR2 FQGNSA. Here the CDR3 DNA reads TGTGCCAGCAGCCCCTCCGGGGGGTCCTATAATTCACCCCTCCACTTT. Its protein is CASSPSGGSYNSPLHF. Full variable domain (rest looked up from reference TRBV7-2 and TRBJ1-6): GAGVSQSPSNKVTEKGKDVELRCDPISGHTALYWYRQSLGQGLEFLIYFQGNSAPDKSGLPSDRFSAERTGGSVSTLTIQRTQQEDSAVYLCASSPSGGSYNSPLHFGNGTRLTVT.

V gene TRBV7-2 combines with J gene TRBJ1-6; 10 bases fit TRBD1. Germline CDR1 reads SGHTA; CDR2 reads FQGNSA. After removal of 4 bases from V and 3 bases from J, the junction contained 6 bases not matched to a gene. This CDR3 region has 17 residues. CDR3 sequence reads: CASSSLGDRGYNSPLHF. The CDR3 nucleotides read TGTGCCAGCAGCTCCCTGGGGGACAGGGGCTATAATTCACCCCTCCACTTT. Combining the CDR3 with reference TRBV7-2 and TRBJ1-6 gives the whole variable domain GAGVSQSPSNKVTEKGKDVELRCDPISGHTALYWYRQSLGQGLEFLIYFQGNSAPDKSGLPSDRFSAERTGGSVSTLTIQRTQQEDSAVYLCASSSLGDRGYNSPLHFGNGTRLTVT.

This chain links TRBV4-1 with TRBJ2-7; D remains unclear. V lost 0 bases and J lost 7, with 7 bases in between. This CDR3 is 12 amino acids long. The germline V gene has CDR1 MGHRA and CDR2 YSYEKL. CDR3 sequence (DNA): TGCGCCAGCAGCCAAGATTTGAGGGAGCAGTACTTC. It is translated as CASSQDLREQYF.

The chain joins TRBV5-1 to TRBJ1-4; 8 nucleotides line up with TRBD1. Trimming cost V 1 base and J 4 bases; bases outside gene matches: 6. The germline V gene encodes CDR1 SGHRS and CDR2 YFSETQ. The CDR3 runs 16 residues. CDR3 sequence: CASSLMGTGDNEKLFF. The CDR3 DNA reads as TGCGCCAGCAGCTTGATGGGGACAGGCGATAATGAAAAACTGTTTTTT.

This clone was observed a single time. This rearrangement joins TRBV5-6 to TRBJ1-2; D call uncertain. With 4 bases removed from V and 8 bases from J, the gap between germline ends came to 21 bases. Germline-derived CDR1 and CDR2 are SGHDT and YYEEEE. The CDR3 has 15 amino acids. The CDR3 loop reads CASSPGPMSGRGYTF. As DNA, the CDR3 is TGTGCCAGCAGCCCCGGTCCTATGAGCGGTAGAGGCTACACCTTC. Full variable domain (rest looked up from reference TRBV5-6 and TRBJ1-2): DAGVTQSPTHLIKTRGQQVTLRCSPKSGHDTVSWYQQALGQGPQFIFQYYEEEERQRGNFPDRFSGHQFPNYSSELNVNALLLGDSALYLCASSPGPMSGRGYTFGSGTRLTVV.

The V gene is TRBV29-1, the J gene TRBJ1-3, with D hard to call. V shed 6 bases and J shed 1 base, with 4 bases lying between them. This CDR3 has 11 residues. Germline CDR1 is SQVTM and CDR2 is ANQGSEA. The CDR3 nucleotides read TGCAGCGTCCCGTCTGGAAACACCATATATTTT. Encoded protein: CSVPSGNTIYF.

This clone was detected a few times. This chain joins TRBV25-1 and TRBJ2-1; 13 nucleotides align to TRBD2. This CDR3 region has 18 residues. J was trimmed by 2 bases and V by 2 bases; bases with no gene match: 6. Germline CDR1 and CDR2: MGHDK and SYGVNS. This CDR3 is CASSERRTSGGTYNEQFF. The CDR3 bases are TGTGCCAGCAGTGAACGGAGGACTAGCGGGGGTACCTACAATGAGCAGTTCTTC.

The rearrangement joins TRBV14 to TRBJ2-1; 7 bases align to TRBD2. The germline V gene encodes CDR1 SGHDN and CDR2 FVKESK. The CDR3 loop spans 17 amino acids. The V segment lost 2 bases and the J segment 0 bases; nucleotides outside the gene matches: 7. CDR3 protein: CASSQRGTTSSYNEQFF. DNA of the CDR3: TGTGCCAGCAGCCAACGCGGGACTACAAGCTCCTACAATGAGCAGTTCTTC.

The chain has TRBV10-3 and TRBJ1-1; 10 positions match TRBD1. The J segment lost 2 bases and the V segment lost 10 bases, leaving 7 bases of the junction unmatched. This CDR3 region has 14 residues. Germline lookup yields CDR1 ENHRY and CDR2 SYGVKD. The CDR3 loop is CATKMTGGNTEAFF. The CDR3, as DNA: TGTGCCACTAAAATGACAGGGGGCAACACTGAAGCTTTCTTT.

This clone was detected a few times. The V and J genes are TRBV21-1 and TRBJ1-1; TRBD1 is the table's D call, not checked against the DNA. TRBV21-1 is listed as a pseudogene. This CDR3 has 17 amino acids. The CDR3 bases are TGTGCCAGCAACCCCTACCCGACAAAACCCATGAACACTGAAGCTTTCTTT. Protein product: CASNPYPTKPMNTEAFF.

V and J are TRBV29-1 and TRBJ2-1, with 9 bases fitting TRBD1. This CDR3 region has 13 residues. CDR1 is SQVTM, CDR2 ANQGSEA, per germline. V shed 5 bases, J shed 2 bases, and the junction held 1 base outside the gene matches. CDR3 sequence: CSVRDRAYNEQFF. CDR3 sequence (DNA): TGCAGCGTTCGGGACAGGGCCTACAATGAGCAGTTCTTC.

The chain carries TRBV5-4 and TRBJ2-5, with a tentative D call TRBD2 (6 bases). Near its end, the DNA agrees better with TRBJ2-7, so the J call may be wrong. Germline assignment: CDR1 SGHNT and CDR2 YYREEE (reference sequence). The CDR3 covers 16 residues. The chain's CDR3 is CASSPSPSGYRYEQYF. CDR3 nucleotides: TGTGCCAGCAGCCCCTCCCCAAGCGGGTATAGGTACGAGCAGTACTTC.

The CDR3 region is CASRRTRDLSSYNSPLHF. The CDR3 DNA is TGTGCCAGCAGGCGAACAAGGGACTTAAGCTCCTATAATTCACCCCTCCACTTT. The chain combines TRBV7-8 with TRBJ1-6; D might be TRBD1 (5 bases). The CDR3 runs to 18 residues. V was pared by 6 bases and J by 0 bases, with 18 bases between. CDR1 and CDR2 (germline): SGHVS, FQNEAQ.

This clone was seen a handful of times. The chain joins TRBV4-3 to TRBJ1-1; maybe TRBD1 (5 bases). The V end lost 3 bases, the J end lost 7 bases, and 24 bases lay between the germline ends. The CDR3 sequence is 17 residues long. CDR1 is LGHNA, CDR2 YSLEER, per germline. In DNA form, the CDR3 reads TGCGCCAGCAGCCAGACGCTCGCGGGCCGCGGGGGAAGTGAAGCTTTCTTT. As protein: CASSQTLAGRGGSEAFF.